A selection of T cell receptor beta chains follows, all from one sample in a study of cytomegalovirus exposure and HLA in healthy donors. TCRdb keeps only in-frame clones here, not all; method: immunoSEQ multiplex PCR. The sample holds around 250,000 clones; 80% to 85% are singletons and the top ten take roughly 7.4%. The source material was PBMCs. The receptors were gathered from a woman aged 55-70 years in good health and CMV-seropositive. Both conserved end residues are part of each CDR3. The order of the fields is J gene, V gene, clone size, CDR3 protein. For some rows the clone size is stated as once, few or many, or as a class when expanded; others skip it.

TRBJ1-1	TRBV28	-	CASSLYYGGAFF
TRBJ1-5	TRBV2	-	CASSGGGNNQPQHF
TRBJ2-7	TRBV19	few	CASRTDPFDEQYF
TRBJ1-1	TRBV6-1	-	CASCDTEPEAFF
TRBJ2-2	TRBV7-6	-	CASSLDLLHTGELFF
TRBJ2-1	TRBV4-1	-	CASSQLPGLGMRNEQFF
TRBJ2-1	TRBV28	-	CASSPGTVGYNEQFF
TRBJ2-1	TRBV18	-	CASAPGLAGNEQFF
TRBJ2-7	TRBV19	-	CASSPDKYYEQYF
TRBJ1-1	TRBV6-1	-	CASSEEGTGSTEAFF
TRBJ1-6	TRBV6-1	-	CASSELILGGSPLHF
TRBJ2-1	TRBV20-1	-	CSARNNEQFF
TRBJ2-1	TRBV7-9	-	CASSFWGLAGEVTNEQFF
TRBJ1-4	TRBV30	few	CAWSRGSVGKLFF
TRBJ1-1	TRBV5-1	few	CASSRVGTHMNTEAFF
TRBJ2-1	TRBV19	-	CASSSPRTVKYNEQFF
TRBJ2-1	TRBV7-9	-	CASSPTSGEYNEQFF
TRBJ2-7	TRBV7-9	-	CASSLMSDRLHEQYF
TRBJ1-1	TRBV12-5	few	CASGLGGPGTEAFF